The clone carrying this TCR beta chain was observed many times. This record comes from a study of T-cell reconstitution after alpha-beta-depleted transplantation in children. Construction of the TCRbeta library involved unique molecular identifiers. TCRdb recomputed calls from the PCR reads with MiXCR, one row per CDR3 protein. Of around 360,000 distinct CDR3 sequences listed, under 13% are singletons. This CDR3 has 14 residues. Deletions cut 2 bases from V and 5 bases from J, with 12 bases between. CDR1 is MNHEY, CDR2 SVGAGI, per germline. This chain uses TRBV6-5 with TRBJ2-5; D possibly uses TRBD1 or TRBD2 (6 bases each). This sample comprised PBMCs from the stem cell graft donor, obtained from the stem cell graft. This receptor was identified in a human donor who donated a stem cell graft to a child with acute lymphoblastic leukemia. In nucleotides, the CDR3 is TGTGCCAGCAGTTACGTGGGGGGCCGGGAGACCCAGTACTTC. Protein sequence: CASSYVGGRETQYF.